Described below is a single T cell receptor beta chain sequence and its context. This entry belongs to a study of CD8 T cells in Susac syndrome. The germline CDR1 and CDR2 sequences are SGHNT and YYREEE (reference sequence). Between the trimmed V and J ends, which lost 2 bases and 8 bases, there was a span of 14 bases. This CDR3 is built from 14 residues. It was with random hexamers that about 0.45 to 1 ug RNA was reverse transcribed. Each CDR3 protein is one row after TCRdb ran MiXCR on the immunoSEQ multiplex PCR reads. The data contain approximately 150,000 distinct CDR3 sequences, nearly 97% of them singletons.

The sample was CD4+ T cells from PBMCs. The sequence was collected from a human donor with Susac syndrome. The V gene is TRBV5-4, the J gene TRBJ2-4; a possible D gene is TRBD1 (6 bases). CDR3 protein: CASSFNRANHIQYF. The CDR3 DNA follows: TGTGCCAGCAGCTTTAACAGGGCTAATCACATTCAGTACTTC.